The next 2 T cell receptor beta chains were all read from a single sample in a study of blood T cell repertoires in COVID-19. The repertoire was sequenced with immunoSEQ multiplex PCR; TCRdb's copy has only in-frame clones and lacks some. The table includes 300,000 or so clones, 65% to 90% detected once. Source material: PBMCs or T cells enriched from blood (not recorded which). The receptors were gathered from a woman aged 35 to 49 with acute COVID-19.

This rearrangement joins TRBV11-2 to TRBJ2-2; 9 bases are a match to TRBD2. Germline V gene data show CDR1 as SGHAT and CDR2 as FQNNGV. The CDR3 consists of 18 residues. Trimming removed 3 bases from V and 1 base from J; junction bases left unmatched: 9. The CDR3 sequence: CASSLGSGSVRNTGELFF. The CDR3 nucleotides are TGTGCCAGCAGCTTGGGTAGCGGGAGTGTACGGAACACCGGGGAGCTGTTTTTT. Full variable domain (rest looked up from reference TRBV11-2 and TRBJ2-2): EAGVAQSPRYKIIEKRQSVAFWCNPISGHATLYWYQQILGQGPKLLIQFQNNGVVDDSQLPKDRFSAERLKGVDSTLKIQPAKLEDSAVYLCASSLGSGSVRNTGELFFGEGSRLTVL.

This chain joins TRBV11-2 and TRBJ2-1, with 7 nucleotides matching TRBD2. Germline values: CDR1 SGHAT, CDR2 FQNNGV. The length of the CDR3 is 13 residues. Trimming cost V 1 base and J 9 bases; bases outside gene matches: 3. The CDR3 region has the DNA TGTGCCAGCAGCTTAGTGTCTAGCGGTGAGCAGTTCTTC. Translating it yields CASSLVSSGEQFF.